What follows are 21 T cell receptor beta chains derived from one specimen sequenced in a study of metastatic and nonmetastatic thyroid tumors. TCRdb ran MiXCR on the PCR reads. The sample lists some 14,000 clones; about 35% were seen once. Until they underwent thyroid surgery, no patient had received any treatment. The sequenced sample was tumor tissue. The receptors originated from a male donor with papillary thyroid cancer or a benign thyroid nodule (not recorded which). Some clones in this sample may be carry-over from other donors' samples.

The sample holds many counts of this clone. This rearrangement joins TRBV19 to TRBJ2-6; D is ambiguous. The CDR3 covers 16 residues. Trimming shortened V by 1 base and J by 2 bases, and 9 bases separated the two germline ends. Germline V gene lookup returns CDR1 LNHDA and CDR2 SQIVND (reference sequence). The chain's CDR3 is CASSIGFSAGANVLTF. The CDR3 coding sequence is TGTGCCAGTAGTATAGGTTTCAGCGCTGGGGCCAACGTCCTGACTTTC.

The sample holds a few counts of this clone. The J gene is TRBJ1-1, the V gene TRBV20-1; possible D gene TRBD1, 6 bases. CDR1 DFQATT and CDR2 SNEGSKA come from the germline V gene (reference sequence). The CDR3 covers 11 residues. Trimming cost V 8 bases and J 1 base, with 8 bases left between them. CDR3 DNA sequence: TGCAGTATAGGGGGGAACACTGAAGCTTTCTTT. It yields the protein CSIGGNTEAFF.

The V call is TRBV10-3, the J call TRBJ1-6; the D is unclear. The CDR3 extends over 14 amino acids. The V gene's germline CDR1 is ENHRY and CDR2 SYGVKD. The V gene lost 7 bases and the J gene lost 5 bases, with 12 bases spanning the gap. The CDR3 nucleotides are TGTGCCATCACCGGGTCCCTAGATAATTCACCCCTCCACTTT. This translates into CAITGSLDNSPLHF.

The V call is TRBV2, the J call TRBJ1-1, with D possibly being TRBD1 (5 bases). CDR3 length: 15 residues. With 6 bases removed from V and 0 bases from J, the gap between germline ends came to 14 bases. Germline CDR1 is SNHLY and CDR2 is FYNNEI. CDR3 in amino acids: CASSADRQMNTEAFF. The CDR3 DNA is TGTGCCAGCAGCGCCGACAGACAAATGAACACTGAAGCTTTCTTT.

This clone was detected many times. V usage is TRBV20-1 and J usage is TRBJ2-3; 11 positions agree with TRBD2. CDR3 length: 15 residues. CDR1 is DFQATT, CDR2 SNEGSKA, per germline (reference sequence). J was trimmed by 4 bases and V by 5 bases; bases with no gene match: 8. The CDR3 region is CSARPLAGGPDTQYF. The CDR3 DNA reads TGCAGTGCTCGCCCGCTAGCGGGGGGCCCAGATACGCAGTATTTT.

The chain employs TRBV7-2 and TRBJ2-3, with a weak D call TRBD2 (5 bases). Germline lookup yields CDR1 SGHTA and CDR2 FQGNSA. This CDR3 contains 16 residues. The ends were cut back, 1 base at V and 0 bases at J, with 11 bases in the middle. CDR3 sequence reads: CASSLGGATSTDTQYF. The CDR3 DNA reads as TGTGCCAGCAGCTTAGGGGGAGCTACTAGCACAGATACGCAGTATTTT. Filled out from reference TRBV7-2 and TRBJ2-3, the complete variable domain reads GAGVSQSPSNKVTEKGKDVELRCDPISGHTALYWYRQSLGQGLEFLIYFQGNSAPDKSGLPSDRFSAERTGGSVSTLTIQRTQQEDSAVYLCASSLGGATSTDTQYFGPGTRLTVL.

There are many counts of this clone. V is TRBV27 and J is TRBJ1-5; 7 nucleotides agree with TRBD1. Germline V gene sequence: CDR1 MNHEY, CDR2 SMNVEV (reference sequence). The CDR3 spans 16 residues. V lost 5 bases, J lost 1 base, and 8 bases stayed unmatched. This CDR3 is CASSPRQGLSNQPQHF. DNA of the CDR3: TGTGCCAGCAGTCCCAGACAGGGTCTGAGCAATCAGCCCCAGCATTTT.

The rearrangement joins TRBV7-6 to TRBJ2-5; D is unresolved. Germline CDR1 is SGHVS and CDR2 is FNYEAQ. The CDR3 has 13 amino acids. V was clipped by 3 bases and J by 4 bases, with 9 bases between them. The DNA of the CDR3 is TGTGCCAGCAGCTTCGCTATTGGAGAGACCCAGTACTTC. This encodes CASSFAIGETQYF.

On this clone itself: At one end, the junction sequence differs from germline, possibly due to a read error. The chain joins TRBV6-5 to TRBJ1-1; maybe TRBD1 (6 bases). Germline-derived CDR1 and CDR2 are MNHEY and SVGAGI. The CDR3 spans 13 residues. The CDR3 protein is CASSYFQGLEVVF. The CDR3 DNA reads TGTGCCAGCAGTTACTTCCAGGGGCTCGAAGTAGTCTTT.

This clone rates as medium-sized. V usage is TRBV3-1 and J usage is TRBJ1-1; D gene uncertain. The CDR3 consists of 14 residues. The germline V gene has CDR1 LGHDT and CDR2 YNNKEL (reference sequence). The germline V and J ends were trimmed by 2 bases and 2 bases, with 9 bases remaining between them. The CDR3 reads CASSQRPGNTEAFF. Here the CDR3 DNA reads TGTGCCAGCAGCCAACGACCCGGAAACACTGAAGCTTTCTTT. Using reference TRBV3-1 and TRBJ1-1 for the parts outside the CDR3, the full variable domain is DTAVSQTPKYLVTQMGNDKSIKCEQNLGHDTMYWYKQDSKKFLKIMFSYNNKELIINETVPNRFSPKSPDKAHLNLHINSLELGDSAVYFCASSQRPGNTEAFFGQGTRLTVV.

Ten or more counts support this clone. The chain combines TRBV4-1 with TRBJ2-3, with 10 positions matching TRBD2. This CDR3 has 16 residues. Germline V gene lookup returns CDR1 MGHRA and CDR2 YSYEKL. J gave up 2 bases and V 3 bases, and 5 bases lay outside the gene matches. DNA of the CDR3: TGCGCCAGCAGCCAGGCCGGGACTAGCGTCACAGATACGCAGTATTTT. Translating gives CASSQAGTSVTDTQYF.

The CDR3 is CSATAARTAIYEQYF. CDR3 nucleotide sequence: TGCAGTGCGACTGCGGCTCGGACAGCAATCTACGAGCAGTACTTC. The chain joins TRBV20-1 to TRBJ2-7; D possibly corresponds to TRBD1 (6 bases). The CDR3 loop spans 15 amino acids. The germline V gene encodes CDR1 DFQATT and CDR2 SNEGSKA (reference sequence). The V end was cut by 6 bases, the J end by 3 bases, with 21 bases between.

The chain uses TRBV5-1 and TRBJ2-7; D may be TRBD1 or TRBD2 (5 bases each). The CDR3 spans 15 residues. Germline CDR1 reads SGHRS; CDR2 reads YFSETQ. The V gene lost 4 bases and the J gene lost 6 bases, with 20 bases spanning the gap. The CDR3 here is CASSRPSGTSGEQYF. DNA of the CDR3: TGCGCCAGCAGCCGACCCTCCGGGACCTCTGGCGAGCAGTACTTC.

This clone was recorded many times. The CDR3 DNA sequence: TGTGCCAGCAGCCCCTCAAGGGGAGGCCAAGAGACCCAGTACTTC. Amino acid sequence: CASSPSRGGQETQYF. This chain joins TRBV14 and TRBJ2-5, with a possible D match to TRBD2 (6 bases). The CDR3 has 15 residues. The V and J ends lost 4 bases and 1 base respectively, with 13 bases between them. Germline CDR1 and CDR2: SGHDN and FVKESK.

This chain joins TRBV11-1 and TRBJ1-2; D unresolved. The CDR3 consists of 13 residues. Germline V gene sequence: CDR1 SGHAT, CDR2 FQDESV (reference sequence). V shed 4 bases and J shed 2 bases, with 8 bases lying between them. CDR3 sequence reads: CASSSSRNYGYTF. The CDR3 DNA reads TGTGCCAGCAGCTCATCACGGAACTATGGCTACACCTTC.

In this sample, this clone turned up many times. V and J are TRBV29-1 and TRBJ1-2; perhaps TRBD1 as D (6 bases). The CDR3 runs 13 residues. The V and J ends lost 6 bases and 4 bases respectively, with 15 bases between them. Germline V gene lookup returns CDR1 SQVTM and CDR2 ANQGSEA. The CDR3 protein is CSVAGDSSYGYTF. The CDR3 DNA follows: TGCAGCGTAGCAGGGGATTCCAGCTATGGCTACACCTTC.

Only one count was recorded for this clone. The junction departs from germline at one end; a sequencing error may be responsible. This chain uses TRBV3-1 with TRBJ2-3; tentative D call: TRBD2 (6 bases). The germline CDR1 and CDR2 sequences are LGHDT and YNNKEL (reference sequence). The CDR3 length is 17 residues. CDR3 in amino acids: CASSHRSRRAYGYTQFF. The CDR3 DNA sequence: TGTGCCAGCAGCCACCGCAGCCGGAGGGCCTACGGATATACGCAGTTTTTT.

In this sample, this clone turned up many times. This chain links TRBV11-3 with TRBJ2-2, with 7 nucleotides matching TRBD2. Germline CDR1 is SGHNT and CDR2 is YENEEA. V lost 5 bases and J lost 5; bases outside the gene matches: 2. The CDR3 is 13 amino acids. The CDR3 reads CASSTGGTGELFF. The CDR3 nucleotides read TGTGCCAGCAGCACGGGAGGTACCGGGGAGCTGTTTTTT.

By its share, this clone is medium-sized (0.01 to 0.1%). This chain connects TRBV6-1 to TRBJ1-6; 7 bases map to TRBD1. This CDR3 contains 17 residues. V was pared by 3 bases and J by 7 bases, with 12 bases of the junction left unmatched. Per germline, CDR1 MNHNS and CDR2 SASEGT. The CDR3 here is CASSEARGTGPNSPLHF. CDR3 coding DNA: TGTGCCAGCAGTGAGGCCAGGGGGACCGGCCCGAATTCACCCCTCCACTTT.

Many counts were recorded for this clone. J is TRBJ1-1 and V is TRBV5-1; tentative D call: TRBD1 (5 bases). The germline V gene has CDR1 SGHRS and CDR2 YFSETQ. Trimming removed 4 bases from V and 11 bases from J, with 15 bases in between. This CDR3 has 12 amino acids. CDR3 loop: CASSQDTMRAFF. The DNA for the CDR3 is TGCGCCAGCAGCCAGGACACCATGCGTGCTTTCTTT.

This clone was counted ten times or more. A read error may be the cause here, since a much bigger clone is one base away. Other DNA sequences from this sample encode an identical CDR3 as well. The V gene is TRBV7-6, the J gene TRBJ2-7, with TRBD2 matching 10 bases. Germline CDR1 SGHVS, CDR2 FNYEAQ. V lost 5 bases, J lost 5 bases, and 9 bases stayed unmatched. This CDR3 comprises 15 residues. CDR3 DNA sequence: TGTGCCAGCAGCACCCCAGCGGGGGGGCGGGACGAGCAGTACTTC. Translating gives CASSTPAGGRDEQYF.